The 7 T cell receptor beta chains reported below all come from one sample, sequenced in a study of T cell responses to AZD1222 COVID-19 vaccine. Repertoires were generated with immunoSEQ multiplex PCR, while TCRdb's copy carries only in-frame clones and drops some. The table has over 95,000 clones, roughly 92% seen once. Sequenced here: peripheral blood, sampled on day 0 of AZD1222 vaccination. The source is an adult in good health.

This clone has only one observation. The chain joins TRBV11-2 to TRBJ1-1; D is perhaps TRBD1 (6 bases). Trimming removed 5 bases at V and 8 bases at J, with 24 bases between. Germline CDR1 reads SGHAT; CDR2 reads FQNNGV. The CDR3 covers 16 residues. CDR3 sequence reads: CASSPNAGTPGLEAFF. For the CDR3, the DNA is TGTGCCAGCAGCCCAAACGCCGGGACACCCGGTCTCGAAGCTTTCTTT. Supplemented by reference TRBV11-2 and TRBJ1-1, the full variable domain reads EAGVAQSPRYKIIEKRQSVAFWCNPISGHATLYWYQQILGQGPKLLIQFQNNGVVDDSQLPKDRFSAERLKGVDSTLKIQPAKLEDSAVYLCASSPNAGTPGLEAFFGQGTRLTVV.

This CDR3 reads CASSRQGADQPQHF. In DNA, the CDR3 is TGTGCCAGCTCAAGACAGGGGGCCGATCAGCCCCAGCATTTT. V and J are TRBV18 and TRBJ1-5, with 10 nucleotides matching TRBD1. There are 14 residues in the CDR3. From germline, CDR1 is KGHSH and CDR2 LQKENI. V dropped 5 bases and J dropped 5; count of bases not matched to a gene: 3.

The chain has TRBV7-9 and TRBJ2-7, with 11 positions matching TRBD2. CDR3 length: 19 residues. After removal of 5 bases from V and 3 bases from J, the junction contained 18 bases not matched to a gene. Germline V CDR1 and CDR2: SEHNR, FQNEAQ (reference sequence). The CDR3 DNA sequence: TGTGCCAGCAGCCCCCAGGGACTAGCGGTTCCGTCTGTCGGCTACGAGCAGTACTTC. Residues: CASSPQGLAVPSVGYEQYF. The full variable domain, with the rest looked up from reference TRBV7-9 and TRBJ2-7, is DTGVSQNPRHKITKRGQNVTFRCDPISEHNRLYWYRQTLGQGPEFLTYFQNEAQLEKSRLLSDRFSAERPKGSFSTLEIQRTEQGDSAMYLCASSPQGLAVPSVGYEQYFGPGTRLTVT.

The chain is built from TRBV6-5 and TRBJ1-2; the D is unclear. The germline V gene has CDR1 MNHEY and CDR2 SVGAGI. Trimming removed 3 bases at V and 0 bases at J, with 8 bases between. The CDR3 loop spans 14 amino acids. This CDR3 is CASSYDRANYGYTF. The CDR3 nucleotides are TGTGCCAGCAGTTATGATAGAGCTAACTATGGCTACACCTTC.

This chain connects TRBV7-9 to TRBJ2-5; 8 bases are a match to TRBD2. The CDR3 is 13 residues long. Germline V gives CDR1 SEHNR, CDR2 FQNEAQ (reference sequence). J gave up 5 bases and V 5 bases, and 4 bases lay outside the gene matches. The CDR3 sequence is CASSPGGLETQYF. For the CDR3, the DNA is TGTGCCAGCAGCCCGGGGGGGCTGGAGACCCAGTACTTC.

The chain uses TRBV4-2 and TRBJ2-1, with 9 bases matching TRBD2. CDR3 size: 16 residues. The V gene end was trimmed by 1 base and the J gene end by 15 bases; junction bases not matched to a gene: 16. Germline V gene sequence: CDR1 LGHNA, CDR2 YNFKEQ. CDR3 DNA: TGTGCCAGCAGCCAAGTGGGGGCTAGCGGGGTTCCCCACGCGTTCTTC. The encoded protein is CASSQVGASGVPHAFF.

The chain links TRBV7-9 to TRBJ2-1; D remains unclear. Trimming left V 5 bases short and J 8 bases short, with 10 bases between. CDR1 SEHNR and CDR2 FQNEAQ come from the germline V gene (reference sequence). CDR3 length equals 12 residues. The CDR3 nucleotides read TGTGCCAGCAGCCTTAGGGCTGATGAGCAGTTCTTC. As protein: CASSLRADEQFF.